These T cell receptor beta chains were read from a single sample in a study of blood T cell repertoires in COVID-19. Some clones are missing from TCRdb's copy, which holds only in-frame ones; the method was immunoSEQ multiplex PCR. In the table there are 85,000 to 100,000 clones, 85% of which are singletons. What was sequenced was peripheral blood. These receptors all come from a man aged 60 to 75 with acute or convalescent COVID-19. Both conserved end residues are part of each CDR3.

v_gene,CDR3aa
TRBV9,CASSASSESYEQYF
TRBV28,CASSHGGTGSRGNTIYF
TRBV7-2,CASRLAGGPSYEQYF
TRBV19,CASSIEGQGYQPQHF
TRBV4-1,CASSQVRAPEQFF
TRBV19,CASSMPSEGETQYF
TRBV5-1,CASSLGGLGSPGELFF
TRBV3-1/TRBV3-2,CASSQDLAVATNEKLFF
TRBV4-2,CASKGTSRNNEQFF
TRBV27,CASRPAGTDTQYF
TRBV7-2,CASSLVGGLDEQYF
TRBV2,CASARTGANEQYF
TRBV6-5,CASSRQLLYYGYTF
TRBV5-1,CASSRDRGMDTEAFF
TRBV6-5,CASSYTGSGANVLTF
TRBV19,CASSIDKQGTQPQHF
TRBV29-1,CSGWGASSYNEQFF
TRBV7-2,CASSWKRAETQYF
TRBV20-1,CSASSSETQYF
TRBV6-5,CASTQGPSPLHF
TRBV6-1,CASSDGTGALRRQPQHF
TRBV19,CASSISGGDQPQHF
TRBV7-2,CASALDGGFEQYF
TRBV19,CASRRTPGRGEKLFF
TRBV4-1,CASSPGTGFLNTEAFF
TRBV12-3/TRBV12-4,CASNRGGNTIYF
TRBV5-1,CASSGGTGVETQYF
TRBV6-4,CASSPLGQTNYGYTF
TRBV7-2,CASSFSSAGGSYEQYF
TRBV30,CAWGHPGAGTGELFF
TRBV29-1,CSVGGGGWDTQYF
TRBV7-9,CASSPYRGSNEKLFF
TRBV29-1,CSARQREEGELFF
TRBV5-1,CASSLGLAGKETQYF
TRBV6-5,CASSLVDSSNQPQHF
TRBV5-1,CASSWTGDYEQYF
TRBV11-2,CASSLDWLADYNEQFF
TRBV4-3,CASSQNRNGYGYTF
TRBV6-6,CASSYSKDMAFF
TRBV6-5,CASSYTTSERKQFF